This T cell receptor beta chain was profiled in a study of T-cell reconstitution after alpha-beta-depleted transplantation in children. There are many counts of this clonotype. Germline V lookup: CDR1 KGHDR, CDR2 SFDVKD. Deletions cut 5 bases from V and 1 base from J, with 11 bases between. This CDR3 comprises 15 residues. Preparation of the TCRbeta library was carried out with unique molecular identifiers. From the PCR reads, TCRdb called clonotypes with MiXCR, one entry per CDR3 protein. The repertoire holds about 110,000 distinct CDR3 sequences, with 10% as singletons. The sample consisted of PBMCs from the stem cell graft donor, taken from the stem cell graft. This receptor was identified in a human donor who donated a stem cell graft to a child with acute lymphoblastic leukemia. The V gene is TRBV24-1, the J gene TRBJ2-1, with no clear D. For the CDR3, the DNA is TGTGCCACCAGTGTCGGGTCGTATTCCTACAATGAGCAGTTCTTC. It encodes CATSVGSYSYNEQFF.